The present T cell receptor beta chain was sequenced within a study of shared clonotypes between healthy human individuals. Looking at the study overall: Researchers drew samples from a couple of women and three men aged 18 to 49.

This table comes from immunoSEQ multiplex PCR, and its TCRdb copy is limited to in-frame clones, with some not included. This repertoire shows roughly 2 million clones, roughly 95% found once; its top ten account for 1% to 1.3%. Study-wide results and caveats: Only blood was sampled; tissue repertoires likely differ. When naive CD4 clonotypes were compared across several donors, 4% to 5.5% were shared.

It was CD45RO-negative cells, positively selected for CCR7, that made up naive CD8 cells, with terminally differentiated effector memory CD45RA+ cells excluded. The CDR3 consists of 14 residues. CDR1 MNHEY and CDR2 SMNVEV come from the germline V gene (reference sequence). V was pared by 9 bases and J by 5 bases, with 7 bases of the junction left unmatched. Worth noting for this clone: Its cognate antigen is unknown.

The clonotype comes from a man aged 18 to 29 in good health. The material sequenced was naive CD8+ T cells sorted from blood. The chain uses TRBV27 and TRBJ1-6; 7 bases agree with TRBD1. The CDR3 reads CASKIGTDNSPLHF. In DNA form, the CDR3 reads TGTGCCAGTAAAATAGGGACAGATAATTCACCCCTCCACTTT.